A selection of T cell receptor beta chains follows, all from one sample in a study of T-cell reconstitution after alpha-beta-depleted transplantation in children. From the PCR reads, TCRdb called clonotypes with MiXCR, one entry per CDR3 protein. The sample has hundreds of thousands of distinct CDR3 sequences, roughly 15% seen once. Here the sequenced sample was PBMCs from the stem cell graft donor, taken from the stem cell graft. The receptors stem from a human donor who donated a stem cell graft to a child with acute myeloid leukemia. Each CDR3 is given with its conserved first and last residue. Size is stated for part of the rows, as once, few or many counts, or as a class when the clone is expanded.

cdr3_length clone_size v_call cdr3_aa
14 . TRBV5-6 CASSLSLGSTEAFF
16 . TRBV7-2 CASSLGRSSGANVLTF
11 . TRBV7-9 CASLAANEQFF
15 . TRBV12-3/TRBV12-4 CASSNSWTGSYEQYF
15 few TRBV7-2 CASSLGPRGTSPLHF
13 . TRBV9 CASSVGANEKLFF
13 . TRBV9 CASSTDQGTEQFF
16 few TRBV29-1 CSVAHLEGKAKNIQYF
16 . TRBV10-2 CASRAYEPRTGNTIYF
16 many TRBV20-1 CSAMERTIGQLDTQYF
13 . TRBV30 CAWTAFAANVLTF
14 many TRBV6-5 CASSYSRQTGELFF
12 many TRBV20-1 CSARVAVETQYF
15 few TRBV5-5 CASSPGTGVPDTQYF
16 few TRBV4-1 CASSAKGITLYNEQFF